The clone carrying this T cell receptor beta chain was seen a single time. The antigen is undetermined. The data were obtained in a study of T cell responses to AZD1222 COVID-19 vaccine. Overall study results and limits: The donor cohort was predominantly white British with a female majority, and clonal diversity may have been underestimated. Across spike, vaccine-associated CD4 TCRs were found, dominant at 160-218 and 743-854. There were repertoire samples only from the period after the peak T cell response. Seropositivity was recorded at baseline in only 6 or 7 AZD1222 recipients.

Data came from immunoSEQ multiplex PCR; TCRdb stores just in-frame clones and leaves some out. The table records around 120,000 clones, approximately 90% of them present only once. The material was peripheral blood, obtained on day 0 of AZD1222 vaccination. The sequence was obtained from an adult in good health.

The CDR3 coding sequence is TGTGCCAGCAGCCCATGGTGGGGCGAGAACACCGGGGAGCTGTTTTTT. It yields the protein CASSPWWGENTGELFF. The chain recombines TRBV3-1 (or the pseudogene TRBV3-2) with TRBJ2-2; a weak D match, TRBD1 (5 bases). The CDR3 runs 16 residues. Germline V CDR1 and CDR2: LGHDT, YNNKEL (reference sequence). Deletions cut 4 bases from V and 1 base from J, with 13 bases between.